This TCR beta chain comes out of a study of blood T cell repertoires in COVID-19. Study details: Sample material is recorded as cDNA or gDNA derived from T cells, B-cell-depleted T cells, or PBMCs.

Per the original methods: Reference gene primer amplification gave nucleated cell count estimates. This table comes from immunoSEQ multiplex PCR, and its TCRdb copy is limited to in-frame clones, with some not included. V and J calls and clone size come straight from that table; D and trimming were deduced from the DNA. Seen here are about 210,000 clones, about 79% observed once, and the top ten hold 9.7%. CDR1 LNHDA and CDR2 SQIVND come from the germline V gene (reference sequence). This CDR3 contains 15 residues. Deletions cut 1 base from V and 0 bases from J, with 9 bases between. The chain is built from TRBV19 and TRBJ1-1; no firm D call. The sequenced sample was peripheral blood. This receptor was identified in a man aged 50 to 60 with active or convalescent COVID-19. The DNA for the CDR3 is TGTGCCAGTAGTATAGGTGTCCAATTGAACACTGAAGCTTTCTTT. It translates to CASSIGVQLNTEAFF.